There are many counts of the clone carrying this T cell receptor (beta chain). Its target is unknown. It was the library that attached unique molecular identifiers to individual cDNA molecules. From the RACE reads, TCRdb called clonotypes with MiXCR, one entry per CDR3 protein. This repertoire shows 150,000 to 200,000 distinct CDR3 sequences, around 15% found once; its top ten account for about 1.7%. As for time point: patch test 1, 2 weeks after DPC sensitization. The treatment here: therapeutic diphenylcyclopropenone sensitization with weekly scalp DPC. The source of the sample is a study of human T cells and chemical hapten exposure. Overall study context: Sensitization applied 2% DPC to roughly 2 cm by roughly 2 cm of upper inner arm skin. While the approximately 24-week study was under way, patients received diphenylcyclopropenone on the scalp every week. Overall study results and limits: TCRs at a frequency above 1 in 1000 stayed unchanged with DPC sensitization.

The sequence was obtained from a woman in her twenties or thirties with alopecia areata. Some clones in this sample may be carry-over from other donors' samples. Here the sequenced sample was whole blood, taken in connection with sensitization to the hapten diphenylcyclopropenone (DPC).

The CDR3 loop is CSARDTGGNQPQHF. The CDR3 DNA reads TGCAGTGCTAGAGATACAGGGGGCAATCAGCCCCAGCATTTT. This chain joins TRBV20-1 and TRBJ1-5, with 7 bases that match TRBD1. This CDR3 spans 14 amino acids. V was clipped by 0 bases and J by 2 bases; unmatched bases: 1. Germline V gives CDR1 DFQATT, CDR2 SNEGSKA (reference sequence).